This TCR beta chain originates from a study of T cells in Graves' hyperthyroidism and ophthalmopathy (dated by TCRdb to the late 2010s). Concerning the study at large: Peripheral blood samples were taken at the time of initial diagnosis, prior to any treatment. The roughly 100 discovery patients were randomly divided into training and test sets at a 7:3 ratio. Whether ophthalmopathy could be predicted prospectively was tested in an independent validation cohort made up of about 18 hyperthyroidism patients plus 17 patients who later progressed to ophthalmopathy. Once sampling was done, hyperthyroidism patients were given methimazole at a starting dose of 30 mg daily, whereas ophthalmopathy patients were given high-dose intravenous methylprednisolone. TCR Vbeta CDR3 sequencing of 130 to 150 peripheral blood samples (around 45 ophthalmopathy, over 70 hyperthyroidism and approximately 17 progressor patients) is reported in the paper. To identify distinguishing TCR V-J signatures, a discovery cohort of roughly 100 patients was used, comprising approximately 40 with Graves' ophthalmopathy and under 60 with stable Graves' hyperthyroidism. In roughly six Graves' hyperthyroidism patients, the study also compared T-cell repertoires from thyroid tissue with T-cell repertoires from blood.

A patient counted as having stable Graves' hyperthyroidism if no progression to ophthalmopathy occurred over 18 months of follow-up. The hyperthyroidism patients were between 18 and 65 years old and newly diagnosed, with a disease duration of less than 2 months. Any patient with an uncontrolled infection, another autoimmune disease, pregnancy or lactation was excluded. Diagnoses relied on clinical symptoms, serum thyroxine and TRAb, thyroid ultrasound and orbital computed tomography. PBMCs were separated from 8 to 10 ml of fresh peripheral blood using Ficoll-Paque density gradient centrifugation. Total RNA was extracted using Trizol reagent, and RNA quality was assessed on an Agilent 2100 Bioanalyzer. TCR beta CDR3 regions were amplified from RNA transcripts. The TCR CDR3 was subjected to a first round of RT-PCR using the HTBI primer set and the Qiagen OneStep RT-PCR kit. A second multiplex PCR round built the libraries, followed by size selection and purification. Paired-end sequencing of the libraries was performed with 100 bp reads on an Illumina HiSeq2000. The authors' pipeline ran thus. SOAPnuke was used to process the raw data, with reads discarded if the reads contained adapters or uncalled bases, had a mean Phred below 15, or lacked an exact constant-primer or identifier match. High-quality paired reads were merged with COPE v1.2.5, and unique nucleotide sequences were defined as clonotypes. MiTCR v1.1 was used to align clonotypes to the IMGT TRBV, TRBD and TRBJ reference segments. The analysis was restricted to V-J combinations with a frequency above 0.0001, which together covered over 99% of the repertoires. The TCS score was defined as F50 (clonal expansion) divided by E x V (chaos), with BLOSUM62-based TCRdist calculated between CDR3 peptides within each V-J. Welch's t-statistics and random forest reduced roughly 540 V-J features to about 12, which were used in a naive Bayes classifier (R e1071). TCRdb reprocessed the public reads (quality trimming at Q25 with fastp, clone calling with MiXCR) and kept in-frame beta chains. Entries that share a CDR3 protein sequence are merged under the most common genes and DNA. TCRdb, not the original authors, processed these V and J calls. The sample profile shows about 550,000 distinct CDR3 sequences; about a fifth of them were found once. Around 27% of the sample is held by the ten biggest clonotypes.

This clonotype occurred a few times. Its antigen specificity is not known. Per-base qualities were not stored, and no clone one base away is much larger. Overall study results and their limits: Blood samples also contained most of the expanded thyroid clonotypes (frequency above 0.001), which suggests that blood repertoires may reflect thyroid immune responses. Sample size was not statistically predetermined, and investigators were not blinded to group allocation. Ophthalmopathy was separated from stable hyperthyroidism by a 13 V-J signature model, with 87.88% sensitivity and 81% to 82% specificity obtained in cross-validation and 80%/75% obtained in testing. In validation, the model predicted progression to ophthalmopathy a median of 6.5 months before onset, with about 70% sensitivity and about 72% specificity.

The CDR3 holds 17 amino acids from the cysteine to the phenylalanine. The only DNA kept is the CDR3, 51 bases in frame from the first base. At the junction V is shortened by 7 bases and J by 3 bases, with 22 bases in between. The germline V gene (reference sequence) sets CDR1 to LNHDA and CDR2 to SQIVND. The chain joins TRBV19 to TRBJ1-5; the D gene is possibly TRBD1, with 5 bases matching. Sequencing was performed on blood. The clonotype originates from a man in his late teens or twenties with Graves' hyperthyroidism. The nucleotide sequence is TGTGCCAGTACCAGCGGGGTAGGGGTCCAGGCCAATCAGCCCCAGCATTTT. Its protein product is CASTSGVGVQANQPQHF.